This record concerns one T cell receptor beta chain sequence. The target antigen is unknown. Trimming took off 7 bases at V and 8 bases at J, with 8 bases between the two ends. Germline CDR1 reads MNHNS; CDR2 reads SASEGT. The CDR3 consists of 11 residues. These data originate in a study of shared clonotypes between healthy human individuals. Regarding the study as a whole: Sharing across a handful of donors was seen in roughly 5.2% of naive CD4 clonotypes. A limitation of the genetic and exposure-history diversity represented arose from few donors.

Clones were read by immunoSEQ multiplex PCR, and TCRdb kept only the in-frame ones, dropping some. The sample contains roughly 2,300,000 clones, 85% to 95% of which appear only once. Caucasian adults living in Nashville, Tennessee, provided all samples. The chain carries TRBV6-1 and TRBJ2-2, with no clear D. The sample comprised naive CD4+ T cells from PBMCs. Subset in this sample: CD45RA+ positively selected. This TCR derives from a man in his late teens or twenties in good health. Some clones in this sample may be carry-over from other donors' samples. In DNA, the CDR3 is TGTGCCAGCATCTCTGAAGGGGAGCTGTTTTTT. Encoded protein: CASISEGELFF.